Described below is a single TCR beta chain sequence and its context. The sample is drawn from a study of T cell responses to AZD1222 COVID-19 vaccine. TCRdb keeps only in-frame clones here, not all; method: immunoSEQ multiplex PCR. In the table there are some 150,000 clones, more than 80% of which are singletons. Deletions cut 1 base from V and 8 bases from J, with 5 bases between. Germline V gene lookup returns CDR1 LGHDT and CDR2 YNNKEL (reference sequence). The CDR3 contains 11 residues. This clonotype was sampled from an adult in good health. The sample consisted of peripheral blood, taken on day 0 of MenACWY control vaccination. The genes are TRBV3-1 (or the pseudogene TRBV3-2) and TRBJ1-2; the D gene is possibly TRBD1 (5 bases). In DNA, the CDR3 is TGTGCCAGCAGCCAAGGGGGGGGCTACACCTTC. This translates into CASSQGGGYTF.